This T cell receptor beta chain was sequenced during a study of blood T cells in healthy people across ages. Whole-study findings and limits: Compared with aged donors, long-lived donors showed fewer expanded clones, suggesting selection. In the absence of known donor CMV status, changes in expanded clonotypes were possibly confounded.

This clonotype was picked up one time. Its matching antigen is unknown. This CDR3 has 13 amino acids. With V trimmed by 6 bases and J by 10 bases, 7 bases remained unmatched. Germline CDR1 is MNHEY and CDR2 is SVGAGI. The amount of total RNA extracted per sample was at least 5 micrograms. Primed by a sample-barcoded 5' primer and a J-beta primer mix, a second PCR proceeded for about 6 to 12 cycles. MiXCR was run by TCRdb on the 5' RACE reads, yielding one entry per CDR3 protein. The sample yields about 670,000 distinct CDR3 sequences, 40% to 50% seen once. This sequence originates from a man of 80 years or more in good health. Material for sequencing was blood. The chain recombines TRBV6-5 with TRBJ1-5; TRBD1 agrees at 9 bases. CDR3 residues: CASSGQGTSPQHF. The CDR3 DNA sequence: TGTGCCAGCAGCGGACAGGGGACGAGCCCCCAGCATTTT.